The entry that follows covers one T cell receptor beta chain sequence. This sample was taken from a study of Tregs in tolerant kidney transplant recipients. Repertoires were generated with immunoSEQ multiplex PCR, while TCRdb's copy carries only in-frame clones and drops some. The profile shows about 60,000 clones, more than 90% of them singletons. Germline CDR1 LNHDA, CDR2 SQIVND (reference sequence). This CDR3 has 13 amino acids. Trimming shortened V by 4 bases and J by 5 bases, and 11 bases separated the two germline ends. Unstimulated Tregs (CD4+CD25+CD127-) and CD4+CD25- non-Tregs were sorted from PBMCs.

The source of this sequence is a human donor who received a combined kidney and bone marrow transplant. This chain uses TRBV19 with TRBJ1-1, with D perhaps TRBD1 (5 bases). Sequencing used CD8+ T cells from blood, obtained before the transplant. The CDR3 DNA sequence: TGTGCCAGTAGTAATAGGGGAATTACTGAAGCTTTCTTT. Its translation: CASSNRGITEAFF.